These 30 T cell receptor beta chains originate from one sample sequenced in a study of T cell responses to AZD1222 COVID-19 vaccine. The repertoire was sequenced with immunoSEQ multiplex PCR; TCRdb's copy has only in-frame clones and lacks some. Of 20,000 or so clones listed, about four fifths are singletons. The sequencing here drew on peripheral blood, taken 28 days after the second AZD1222 dose. The receptors were gathered from an adult who received the AZD1222 COVID-19 vaccine.

CDR3 region: CASSQDLGTSGYEQYF. In DNA, the CDR3 is TGCGCCAGCAGCCAAGATCTTGGCACTAGCGGTTACGAGCAGTACTTC. This rearrangement joins TRBV4-3 to TRBJ2-7; 8 bases align to TRBD2. J gave up 4 bases and V 0 bases, and 8 bases lay outside the gene matches. Germline V gene data show CDR1 as LGHNA and CDR2 as YSLEER. This CDR3 has 16 amino acids.

The gene calls are TRBV7-9 and TRBJ2-7; TRBD2 agrees at 13 bases. Trimming took 5 bases from V and 5 from J; bases not matched to a gene: 9. This CDR3 is 16 amino acids long. Germline loops: CDR1 SEHNR, CDR2 FQNEAQ (reference sequence). CDR3 sequence: CASSKGLAGNRDEQYF. CDR3 nucleotide sequence: TGTGCCAGCAGCAAGGGACTAGCGGGGAATAGGGACGAGCAGTACTTC.

V gene TRBV28 combines with J gene TRBJ2-5; the match to TRBD1 covers 8 bases. Germline V gives CDR1 MDHEN, CDR2 SYDVKM. CDR3 length: 15 residues. Trimming cost V 2 bases and J 2 bases; bases outside gene matches: 4. CDR3 coding DNA: TGTGCCAGCAGTTTAACCAGACAGGGGCAAGAGACCCAGTACTTC. This sequence encodes CASSLTRQGQETQYF.

The chain links TRBV5-1 to TRBJ1-6; a weak D match, TRBD1 (6 bases). The CDR3 sequence is 14 residues long. Trimming took off 3 bases at V and 9 bases at J, with 13 bases between the two ends. Germline V gene data show CDR1 as SGHRS and CDR2 as YFSETQ. CDR3 bases: TGCGCCAGCAGCTCCGGGGGGGGCCCTTCACCCCTCCACTTT. This codes for CASSSGGGPSPLHF.

The chain joins TRBV27 to TRBJ1-1; D gene uncertain. The CDR3 contains 13 residues. V gave up 0 bases and J gave up 3 bases, with 5 bases separating them. Germline CDR1 is MNHEY and CDR2 is SMNVEV (reference sequence). CDR3 sequence reads: CASSLSIYTEAFF. CDR3 nucleotides: TGTGCCAGCAGTTTATCAATCTACACTGAAGCTTTCTTT.

This clone was seen more than once but under ten times. V usage is TRBV19 and J usage is TRBJ2-2, with D maybe TRBD2 (6 bases). Trimming removed 3 bases at V and 1 base at J, with 9 bases between. The V gene's germline CDR1 is LNHDA and CDR2 SQIVND (reference sequence). This CDR3 region has 15 residues. The CDR3 region has the DNA TGTGCCAGTAGTATTGGGGGAGGGAACACCGGGGAGCTGTTTTTT. Translating gives CASSIGGGNTGELFF.

J is TRBJ1-5 and V is TRBV2; tentatively, D is TRBD1 (5 bases). V was clipped by 4 bases and J by 2 bases, with 9 bases between them. Germline-derived CDR1 and CDR2 are SNHLY and FYNNEI. The CDR3 runs to 14 residues. The CDR3 sequence is CASSAGRGNQPQHF. The DNA for the CDR3 is TGTGCCAGCAGTGCTGGCAGGGGCAATCAGCCCCAGCATTTT. Supplemented by reference TRBV2 and TRBJ1-5, the full variable domain reads EPEVTQTPSHQVTQMGQEVILRCVPISNHLYFYWYRQILGQKVEFLVSFYNNEISEKSEIFDDQFSVERPDGSNFTLKIRSTKLEDSAMYFCASSAGRGNQPQHFGDGTRLSIL.

V is TRBV4-3 and J is TRBJ1-1; possible D gene TRBD1, 5 bases. This CDR3 comprises 15 residues. The V gene lost 4 bases and the J gene lost 10 bases, with 22 bases spanning the gap. From germline, CDR1 is LGHNA and CDR2 YSLEER. CDR3 coding DNA: TGCGCCAGCAGCCTCAATCCGGGGCAGGGAATTGGAGCTTTCTTT. This codes for CASSLNPGQGIGAFF.

The chain is built from TRBV3-1 (or the pseudogene TRBV3-2) and TRBJ2-1; D not resolved. This CDR3 is built from 16 residues. The germline V and J ends were trimmed by 2 bases and 6 bases, with 17 bases remaining between them. Germline values: CDR1 LGHDT, CDR2 YNNKEL (reference sequence). The CDR3: CASSQRPGVGSNEQFF. The CDR3 DNA follows: TGTGCCAGCAGCCAAAGACCGGGCGTCGGTAGCAATGAGCAGTTCTTC.

The genes are TRBV18 and TRBJ2-1; D might be TRBD2 (5 bases). CDR1 and CDR2 from the germline V gene are KGHSH and LQKENI. The CDR3 has 16 residues. Trimming removed 3 bases from V and 0 bases from J, with 12 bases in between. The CDR3 DNA is TGTGCCAGCTCACCTCAAGGAGGCCTCTCCTACAATGAGCAGTTCTTC. It encodes CASSPQGGLSYNEQFF.

The chain joins TRBV6-2 or TRBV6-3 to TRBJ2-1; maybe TRBD1 (6 bases). There are 13 residues in the CDR3. The germline V and J ends were trimmed by 6 bases and 4 bases, with 10 bases remaining between them. Per the germline V gene, CDR1 is MNHEY and CDR2 is SVGEGT. This CDR3 reads CASSRDMYNEQFF. DNA of the CDR3: TGTGCCAGCAGCCGGGACATGTACAATGAGCAGTTCTTC.

The chain carries TRBV7-2 and TRBJ2-5, with D unresolved. Germline V gene data show CDR1 as SGHTA and CDR2 as FQGNSA. The V end was cut by 1 base, the J end by 5 bases, with 5 bases between. This CDR3 is built from 12 residues. The CDR3 is CASSLGRETQYF. As DNA, the CDR3 is TGTGCCAGCAGCTTAGGTCGGGAGACCCAGTACTTC.

This chain joins TRBV14 and TRBJ2-1, with a possible D match to TRBD2 (6 bases). Germline CDR1 SGHDN, CDR2 FVKESK. V lost 1 base and J 9 bases, leaving 10 bases between the germline ends. The CDR3 has 13 amino acids. The CDR3 sequence: CASSQARGTEQFF. CDR3 DNA: TGTGCCAGCAGCCAAGCGCGGGGTACTGAGCAGTTCTTC.

The genes are TRBV15 and TRBJ1-5; D remains ambiguous. CDR3 length: 15 amino acids. Germline CDR1 and CDR2: LNHNV and YYDKDF (reference sequence). Trimming pared 5 bases from V and 3 bases from J, leaving 14 bases between. In DNA, the CDR3 is TGTGCCACCAGCCCGCCGGGAGCAGTCAATCAGCCCCAGCATTTT. Its translation is CATSPPGAVNQPQHF.

J is TRBJ2-3 and V is TRBV7-2; D perhaps matches TRBD2 (6 bases). With 4 bases removed from V and 0 bases from J, the gap between germline ends came to 11 bases. The CDR3 length is 15 residues. Germline V gene sequence: CDR1 SGHTA, CDR2 FQGNSA. CDR3 loop: CASSYGTPSTDTQYF. The CDR3 bases are TGTGCCAGCAGCTACGGGACTCCTAGCACAGATACGCAGTATTTT.

The rearrangement links TRBV5-5 to TRBJ2-5; D is unresolved. CDR1 is SGHKS and CDR2 is YYEKEE in the germline V gene (reference sequence). Trimming cost V 0 bases and J 2 bases, with 5 bases left between them. This CDR3 has 13 amino acids. The CDR3 here is CASSLDPQETQYF. The CDR3 DNA follows: TGTGCCAGCAGCTTGGACCCACAAGAGACCCAGTACTTC.

This chain joins TRBV11-2 and TRBJ1-2; no definite D call. The V and J ends lost 5 bases and 4 bases respectively, with 11 bases between them. Germline CDR1 SGHAT, CDR2 FQNNGV. The CDR3 spans 13 residues. The chain's CDR3 is CASSHEGGYGYTF. CDR3 sequence (DNA): TGTGCCAGCAGCCATGAGGGAGGCTATGGCTACACCTTC.

The V and J genes are TRBV6-5 and TRBJ2-4; D is perhaps TRBD1 (5 bases). This CDR3 comprises 14 residues. Trimming cost V 7 bases and J 0 bases, with 10 bases left between them. In germline, CDR1 is MNHEY, CDR2 SVGAGI. The CDR3 loop reads CASTPGLAKNIQYF. The CDR3 nucleotides are TGTGCCAGCACCCCAGGGTTAGCCAAAAACATTCAGTACTTC.

This chain connects TRBV5-4 to TRBJ2-7; 7 bases align to TRBD2. Germline CDR1 and CDR2: SGHNT and YYREEE (reference sequence). V gave up 7 bases and J gave up 3 bases; unmatched junction bases: 16. The CDR3 covers 16 residues. As DNA, the CDR3 is TGTGCCAGCCGTACCGATAGTTCGGGACTATACTACGAGCAGTACTTC. This sequence encodes CASRTDSSGLYYEQYF.

The chain links TRBV6-2 or TRBV6-3 to TRBJ1-5; perhaps TRBD1 as D (6 bases). Germline lookup yields CDR1 MNHEY and CDR2 SVGEGT. Trimming removed 4 bases from V and 5 bases from J, with 9 bases in between. This CDR3 has 13 amino acids. Here the CDR3 DNA reads TGTGCCAGCAGTTCTCCAGGGGATCAGCCCCAGCATTTT. As protein: CASSSPGDQPQHF.

V and J are TRBV16 and TRBJ1-4; D gene ambiguous. The germline V gene encodes CDR1 KGHSY and CDR2 FQNENV. V was cut by 1 base and J by 0 bases, with 9 bases left in between. The CDR3 loop spans 16 amino acids. The CDR3: CASSQLLRPTNEKLFF. CDR3 coding DNA: TGTGCCAGCAGCCAATTACTCCGTCCAACTAATGAAAAACTGTTTTTT.

This clone was seen more than once but under ten times. The chain couples TRBV30 to TRBJ1-5, with D possibly TRBD1 on 6 matching bases. Germline V lookup: CDR1 GTSNPN, CDR2 SVGIG (reference sequence). With 2 bases removed from V and 4 bases from J, the gap between germline ends came to 18 bases. This CDR3 spans 16 amino acids. The CDR3, as DNA: TGTGCCTGGAGTAGTTGGGAGGGGGGATGGAATCAGCCCCAGCATTTT. Its translation is CAWSSWEGGWNQPQHF.

V usage is TRBV12-5 and J usage is TRBJ1-3; no definite D call. CDR1 is LGHNT, CDR2 FRNRAP, per germline. Deletions cut 3 bases from V and 5 bases from J, with 11 bases between. The CDR3 length is 14 residues. This chain's CDR3 is CASGFLDGRNTIYF. The CDR3 region has the DNA TGTGCTAGTGGTTTCTTGGACGGCCGAAACACCATATATTTT. The full variable domain, in which reference TRBV12-5 and TRBJ1-3 provide the parts outside the CDR3, is DARVTQTPRHKVTEMGQEVTMRCQPILGHNTVFWYRQTMMQGLELLAYFRNRAPLDDSGMPKDRFSAEMPDATLATLKIQPSEPRDSAVYFCASGFLDGRNTIYFGEGSWLTVV.

The gene calls are TRBV5-8 and TRBJ2-3, with 9 bases identical to TRBD2. Looked up from germline, CDR1 is SGHTS and CDR2 is YDEGEE. With 3 bases clipped from V and 2 bases from J, the junction kept 1 base outside the gene matches. The CDR3 contains 14 residues. CDR3: CASSWGLATDTQYF. The CDR3 DNA follows: TGTGCCAGCAGCTGGGGACTAGCCACAGATACGCAGTATTTT. Variable domain in full (rest from reference TRBV5-8 and TRBJ2-3): EAGVTQSPTHLIKTRGQQATLRCSPISGHTSVYWYQQALGLGLQFLLWYDEGEERNRGNFPPRFSGRQFPNYSSELNVNALELEDSALYLCASSWGLATDTQYFGPGTRLTVL.

This clone came up a few times. This chain joins TRBV18 and TRBJ1-2, with D possibly TRBD1 on 5 matching bases. Germline V gene sequence: CDR1 KGHSH, CDR2 LQKENI. V was clipped by 3 bases and J by 3 bases, with 11 bases between them. This CDR3 comprises 14 residues. DNA for the CDR3: TGTGCCAGCTCACCTCTGGGGCAGGACTATGGCTACACCTTC. Protein sequence: CASSPLGQDYGYTF.

The chain employs TRBV18 and TRBJ1-1; D unresolved. The V end was cut by 6 bases, the J end by 1 base, with 18 bases between. The CDR3 contains 16 residues. CDR1 and CDR2 from the germline V gene are KGHSH and LQKENI. The DNA for the CDR3 is TGTGCCAGCTCCCCCCCAAGGGTACGGCGGAACACTGAAGCTTTCTTT. Translating it yields CASSPPRVRRNTEAFF.

This clone has a single count. The rearrangement links TRBV11-3 to TRBJ2-7, with D perhaps matching TRBD1 (5 bases). The CDR3 extends over 14 amino acids. CDR1 SGHNT and CDR2 YENEEA come from the germline V gene. V was trimmed by 1 base and J by 0 bases, leaving 7 bases between them. In nucleotides, the CDR3 is TGTGCCAGCAGCTTAGGACAGAGCTCCTACGAGCAGTACTTC. Its protein is CASSLGQSSYEQYF.

This chain links TRBV5-4 with TRBJ2-7, with 10 bases lining up with TRBD2. The CDR3 spans 15 residues. CDR1 and CDR2 from the germline V gene are SGHNT and YYREEE (reference sequence). Trimming took 3 bases from V and 5 from J; bases not matched to a gene: 8. The DNA for the CDR3 is TGTGCCAGCAGCTCACCAGCGGGAGGGGTCAACGAGCAGTACTTC. Translation gives CASSSPAGGVNEQYF.

CDR3 DNA: TGCGCCAGCAGCCAACAGGACAGACTCTATGGCTACACCTTC. This sequence encodes CASSQQDRLYGYTF. The gene calls are TRBV4-3 and TRBJ1-2, with D perhaps TRBD1 (6 bases). This CDR3 region has 14 residues. V dropped 2 bases and J dropped 4 bases, with 11 bases sitting between them. Germline V lookup: CDR1 LGHNA, CDR2 YSLEER.

The J gene is TRBJ1-4, the V gene TRBV18; TRBD1 might be the D (5 bases). The CDR3 extends over 15 amino acids. CDR1 and CDR2 from the germline V gene are KGHSH and LQKENI. The V end was cut by 2 bases, the J end by 8 bases, with 15 bases between. CDR3 sequence: CASSPGGGLREKLFF. CDR3 nucleotide sequence: TGTGCCAGCTCACCAGGCGGGGGACTGCGGGAAAAACTGTTTTTT.